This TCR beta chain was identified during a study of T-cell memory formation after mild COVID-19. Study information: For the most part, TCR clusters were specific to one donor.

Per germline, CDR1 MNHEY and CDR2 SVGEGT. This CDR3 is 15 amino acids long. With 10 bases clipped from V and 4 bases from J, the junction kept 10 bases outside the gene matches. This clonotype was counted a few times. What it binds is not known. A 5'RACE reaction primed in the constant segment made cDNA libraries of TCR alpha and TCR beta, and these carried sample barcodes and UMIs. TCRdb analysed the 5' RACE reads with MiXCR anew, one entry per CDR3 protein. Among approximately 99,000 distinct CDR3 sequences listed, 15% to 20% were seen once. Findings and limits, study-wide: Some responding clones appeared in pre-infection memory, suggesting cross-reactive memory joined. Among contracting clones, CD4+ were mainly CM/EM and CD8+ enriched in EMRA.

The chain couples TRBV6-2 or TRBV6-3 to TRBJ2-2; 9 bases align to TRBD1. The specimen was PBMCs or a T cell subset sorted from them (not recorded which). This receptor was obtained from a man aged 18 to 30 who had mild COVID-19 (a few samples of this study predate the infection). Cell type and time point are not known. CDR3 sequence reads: CATAGTGPFTGELFF. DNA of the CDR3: TGTGCCACCGCAGGGACAGGGCCTTTCACCGGGGAGCTGTTTTTT.